This T cell receptor (beta chain) was found in a study of blood T cell repertoires in COVID-19. Study-level information: T cells, B-cell-depleted T cells, or PBMCs provided the cDNA or gDNA that served as material.

Clones were sequenced by immunoSEQ multiplex PCR, and TCRdb holds only the in-frame ones, with some missing. The sample records roughly 220,000 clones, around 84% being singletons. The germline V gene encodes CDR1 MNHNS and CDR2 SASEGT. Unmatched junction bases numbered 12, after V lost 4 bases and J lost 7 bases. The CDR3 runs to 16 residues. This clonotype was sampled from a man aged 30 to 39 with active or convalescent COVID-19. The genes are TRBV6-1 and TRBJ2-1; 8 bases are a match to TRBD2. The specimen was peripheral blood. The chain's CDR3 is CASSVFAGGLGNEQFF. CDR3 coding DNA: TGTGCCAGCAGTGTTTTCGCGGGGGGTCTGGGTAATGAGCAGTTCTTC.